This T cell receptor (beta chain) emerged from a study of T cell repertoires in cytomegalovirus infection. Each CDR3 protein gets one entry after TCRdb re-called the reads with MiXCR. Altogether fewer than 550,000 distinct CDR3 sequences are present, around 10% being singletons, with the ten largest covering about 9.4%. Per the germline V gene, CDR1 is SQVTM and CDR2 is ANQGSEA. This CDR3 contains 13 residues. Trimming took 7 bases from V and 1 from J; bases not matched to a gene: 4. Study outcomes and limitations: Totalled public TCR beta family frequency picked out people who carried CMV plus the relevant HLA.

As regards this clonotype: What it binds is unknown.

Sequenced material: PBMCs. The sequence was collected from a human donor in good health (CMV status not recorded). Some clones in this sample may be carry-over from other donors' samples. The chain links TRBV29-1 to TRBJ2-5, with 9 nucleotides matching TRBD1. The CDR3 DNA reads TGCAGCGCCGAGGACAGGGGCCAAGAGACCCAGTACTTC. Translation: CSAEDRGQETQYF.